These 6 T cell receptor beta chains were all obtained from the same sample, sequenced in a study of cytomegalovirus exposure and HLA in healthy donors. With 60 Vbeta and 13 Jbeta primers, the PCR was carried out. The table came from immunoSEQ multiplex PCR; TCRdb's copy has only in-frame clones and leaves some out. This table holds roughly 100,000 clones, just under 80% found once. Sequencing input: PBMCs. The receptors were sampled from a male donor in good health and CMV-seronegative.

The gene calls are TRBV19 and TRBJ2-3, with 16 bases matching TRBD2. The CDR3 contains 17 residues. Germline V CDR1 and CDR2: LNHDA, SQIVND (reference sequence). The J segment lost 5 bases and the V segment lost 7 bases, leaving 9 bases of the junction unmatched. For the CDR3, the DNA is TGTGCCAGTATGGGACTAGCGGGAGGGCCCGGTGAAGATACGCAGTATTTT. It translates to CASMGLAGGPGEDTQYF.

This clone was recorded only once. The rearrangement uses TRBV19 and TRBJ2-5, with 9 bases fitting TRBD2. The J segment lost 4 bases and the V segment lost 4 bases, leaving 7 bases of the junction unmatched. The germline V gene has CDR1 LNHDA and CDR2 SQIVND (reference sequence). The CDR3 is 15 residues long. CDR3 region: CASSRAGGPGETQYF. DNA of the CDR3: TGTGCCAGTAGTAGGGCGGGAGGGCCGGGAGAGACCCAGTACTTC.

The chain has TRBV27 and TRBJ1-4; 9 positions match TRBD1. Germline V gene data show CDR1 as MNHEY and CDR2 as SMNVEV (reference sequence). This CDR3 spans 18 amino acids. V lost 5 bases, J lost 10 bases, and 20 bases stayed unmatched. The CDR3 bases are TGTGCCAGCAGTCCGACCGGGACAGGGTCCATAGACCTGGGAAAACTGTTTTTT. Translation: CASSPTGTGSIDLGKLFF.

The V call is TRBV2, the J call TRBJ2-7, with 9 bases aligning to TRBD2. The CDR3 spans 19 residues. Germline assignment: CDR1 SNHLY and CDR2 FYNNEI. V dropped 7 bases and J dropped 4; count of bases not matched to a gene: 23. CDR3 region: CASTRSRGVASGIGYEQYF. The CDR3, as DNA: TGTGCCAGCACCCGAAGCCGGGGGGTGGCTAGCGGGATTGGGTACGAGCAGTACTTC.

V and J are TRBV4-2 and TRBJ2-2; the match to TRBD2 covers 11 bases. This CDR3 is built from 17 residues. The germline V gene has CDR1 LGHNA and CDR2 YNFKEQ. V was pared by 1 base and J by 8 bases, with 9 bases of the junction left unmatched. The CDR3 protein is CASSQAGLAGIGGELFF. As DNA, the CDR3 is TGTGCCAGCAGCCAAGCCGGACTAGCGGGTATAGGTGGGGAGCTGTTTTTT.

The chain combines TRBV6-1 with TRBJ1-5; D is ambiguous. Germline V gives CDR1 MNHNS, CDR2 SASEGT. CDR3 length: 12 amino acids. V was shortened by 1 base and J by 5 bases, with 3 bases between the two germline ends. This CDR3 reads CASSEVYQPQHF. Written as DNA, the CDR3 is TGTGCCAGCAGTGAAGTCTATCAGCCCCAGCATTTT.